This TCR beta chain was recovered during a study of yellow fever vaccine responses in identical twins. Points from the study as a whole: In identical twins, vaccine T cell responses appeared partly shared and partly individual.

TCRdb used MiXCR to reprocess the RT-PCR reads, holding one entry per CDR3 protein. The table has some 2,400 distinct CDR3 sequences, approximately 87% seen once. This clonotype is labeled large. Its antigen is unknown. The V end was cut by 5 bases, the J end by 4 bases, with 21 bases between. CDR1 is SGHNT and CDR2 is YENEEA in the germline V gene. This CDR3 has 16 amino acids. The J gene is TRBJ2-7, the V gene TRBV11-3, with D tentatively TRBD2 (5 bases). This TCR was recovered from a woman under 30 who received the yellow fever vaccine. The specimen comprised T cells from blood (PBMCs), unsorted or a sorted subset (not recorded which), sampled before or after yellow fever vaccination (not recorded which). The CDR3 bases are TGTGCCAGCAGCGCCACCACCAGCCCCAGGAGGTACGAGCAGTACTTC. Amino acids: CASSATTSPRRYEQYF.